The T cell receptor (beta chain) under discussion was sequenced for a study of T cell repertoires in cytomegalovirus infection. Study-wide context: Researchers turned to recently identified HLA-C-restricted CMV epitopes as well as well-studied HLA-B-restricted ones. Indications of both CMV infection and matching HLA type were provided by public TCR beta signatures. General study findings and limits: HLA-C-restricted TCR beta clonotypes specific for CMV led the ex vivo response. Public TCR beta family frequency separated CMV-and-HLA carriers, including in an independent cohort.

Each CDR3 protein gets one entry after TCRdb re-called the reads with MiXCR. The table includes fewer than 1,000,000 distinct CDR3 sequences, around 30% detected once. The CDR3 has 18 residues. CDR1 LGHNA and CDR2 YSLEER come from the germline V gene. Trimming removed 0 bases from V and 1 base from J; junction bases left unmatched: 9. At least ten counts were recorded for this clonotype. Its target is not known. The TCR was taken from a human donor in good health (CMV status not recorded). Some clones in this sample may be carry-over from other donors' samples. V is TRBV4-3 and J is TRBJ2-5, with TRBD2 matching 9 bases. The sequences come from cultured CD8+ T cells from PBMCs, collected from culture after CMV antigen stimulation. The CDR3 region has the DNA TGCGCCAGCAGCCAAGATGGGGGTCAGGGACTAGCCCAAGAGACCCAGTACTTC. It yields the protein CASSQDGGQGLAQETQYF.